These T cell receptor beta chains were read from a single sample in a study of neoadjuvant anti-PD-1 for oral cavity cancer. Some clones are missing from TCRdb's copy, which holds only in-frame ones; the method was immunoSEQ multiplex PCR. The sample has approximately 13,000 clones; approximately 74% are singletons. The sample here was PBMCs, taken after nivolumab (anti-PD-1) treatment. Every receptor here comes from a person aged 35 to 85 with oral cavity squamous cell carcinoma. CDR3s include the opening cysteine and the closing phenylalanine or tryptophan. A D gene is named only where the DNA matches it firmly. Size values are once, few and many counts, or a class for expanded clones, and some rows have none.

CASSLGSAQGAPETQYF | TGTGCCAGCAGCTTAGGGTCGGCACAGGGGGCCCCAGAGACCCAGTACTTC | TRBV5-8 | TRBD1 | TRBJ2-5 | NA
CSVTQGFGTEAFF | TGCAGCGTCACACAGGGGTTTGGGACTGAAGCTTTCTTT | TRBV29-1 | TRBD1 | TRBJ1-1 | NA
CASSAQGDGYTF | TGTGCCAGCTCAGCCCAGGGGGACGGCTACACCTTC | TRBV18 | TRBD1 | TRBJ1-2 | NA
CASSGGVGGYGYTF | TGTGCCAGCAGCGGTGGGGTAGGGGGATATGGCTACACCTTC | TRBV11-2 | NA | TRBJ1-2 | NA
CASSLSFQVSSGYTF | TGTGCCAGCAGTTTATCATTCCAAGTATCTTCCGGCTACACCTTC | TRBV27 | NA | TRBJ1-2 | once
CASSLNGQGKWTDTQYF | TGTGCCAGCAGCTTAAATGGACAGGGGAAATGGACAGATACGCAGTATTTT | TRBV7-8 | TRBD1 | TRBJ2-3 | NA
CASSSRGRDDRRYGYTF | TGTGCCAGTAGTTCCCGGGGCAGGGACGACAGGCGCTATGGCTACACCTTC | TRBV19 | NA | TRBJ1-2 | NA
CASSSGPTNEKLFF | TGTGCCAGCAGTTCAGGGCCGACTAATGAAAAACTGTTTTTT | TRBV6-6 | NA | TRBJ1-4 | NA
CASSLGPLMNTEAFF | TGTGCCAGCAGCTTAGGTCCTTTGATGAACACTGAAGCTTTCTTT | TRBV13 | NA | TRBJ1-1 | NA
CASRLAGTGVAGELFF | TGTGCCAGCAGGCTCGCCGGGACAGGGGTTGCCGGGGAGCTGTTTTTT | TRBV2 | TRBD1 | TRBJ2-2 | NA
CASGDRNSLYGYTF | TGTGCCAGCGGGGACAGGAATTCCCTCTATGGCTACACCTTC | TRBV7-9 | TRBD1 | TRBJ1-2 | few
CASSDLAGASSTDTQYF | TGTGCCAGCAGTGACCTAGCGGGAGCCTCTAGCACAGATACGCAGTATTTT | TRBV2 | TRBD2 | TRBJ2-3 | few
CASSPGEAYEQYF | TGTGCCAGCAGCCCAGGGGAAGCCTACGAGCAGTACTTC | TRBV9 | NA | TRBJ2-7 | NA
CASRARGFPYEQYF | TGTGCCAGCAGAGCCCGTGGGTTCCCCTACGAGCAGTACTTC | TRBV6-5 | NA | TRBJ2-7 | NA
CASLLNSNQPQHF | TGTGCCAGCCTTTTAAATAGCAATCAGCCCCAGCATTTT | TRBV6-1 | NA | TRBJ1-5 | NA
CASSPPRTAYNEQFF | TGTGCCAGCAGCCCCCCGCGCACAGCCTACAATGAGCAGTTCTTC | TRBV7-9 | NA | TRBJ2-1 | NA
CASRQAFYNEQFF | TGTGCCAGCAGACAGGCGTTCTACAATGAGCAGTTCTTC | TRBV7-9 | NA | TRBJ2-1 | NA
CASSFSYEQYF | TGTGCCAGCAGCTTTTCCTACGAGCAGTACTTC | TRBV7-2 | NA | TRBJ2-7 | NA
CASSELGMGGTDTQYF | TGTGCCAGCAGTGAACTCGGGATGGGAGGCACAGATACGCAGTATTTT | TRBV25-1 | NA | TRBJ2-3 | NA
CASRVTSGRTCTDTQYF | TGTGCCAGCAGAGTTACTAGCGGGAGGACTTGCACAGATACGCAGTATTTT | TRBV6-4 | TRBD2 | TRBJ2-3 | NA
CTPGADTQYF | TGCACCCCAGGAGCAGATACGCAGTATTTT | TRBV20-1 | NA | TRBJ2-3 | once
CASSVSGAGETQYF | TGTGCCAGCAGCGTATCGGGGGCCGGGGAGACCCAGTACTTC | TRBV9 | NA | TRBJ2-5 | NA
CASSVGQNQPQHF | TGTGCCAGCAGCGTGGGACAGAATCAGCCCCAGCATTTT | TRBV9 | TRBD1 | TRBJ1-5 | NA
CASSIGAGRDLNTEAFF | TGTGCCAGTAGTATTGGAGCAGGAAGGGATTTGAACACTGAAGCTTTCTTT | TRBV19 | NA | TRBJ1-1 | NA
CASRQGGGGELFF | TGTGCCAGCCGACAGGGGGGCGGCGGGGAGCTGTTTTTT | TRBV11-2 | TRBD1 | TRBJ2-2 | NA
CASSFRTDGIYEQYF | TGTGCCAGCAGCTTTAGGACGGATGGGATTTACGAGCAGTACTTC | TRBV5-5 | NA | TRBJ2-7 | NA
CASSTRDRNTEAFF | TGTGCCAGTAGTACTCGGGACAGAAACACTGAAGCTTTCTTT | TRBV19 | TRBD1 | TRBJ1-1 | NA
CASSRLPTGLNEQYF | TGCGCCAGCAGCCGATTGCCCACAGGGCTGAACGAGCAGTACTTC | TRBV4-1 | NA | TRBJ2-7 | NA
CASSESIGPHYEQYF | TGTGCCAGCAGTGAGAGTATAGGTCCCCACTACGAGCAGTACTTC | TRBV6-1 | NA | TRBJ2-7 | NA
CATSSVGRGRQPQHF | TGTGCCACCAGCAGCGTTGGGAGGGGAAGACAGCCCCAGCATTTT | TRBV15 | NA | TRBJ1-5 | NA
CASSSDGQADYEQYF | TGTGCCAGCAGTTCGGACGGCCAAGCGGACTACGAGCAGTACTTC | TRBV5-6 | NA | TRBJ2-7 | NA
CATWTSAGSYEQYF | TGTGCCACCTGGACTAGCGCAGGATCCTACGAGCAGTACTTC | TRBV28 | TRBD2 | TRBJ2-7 | few
CAISGGSYEQYF | TGTGCCATCAGTGGAGGCTCCTACGAGCAGTACTTC | TRBV10-3 | NA | TRBJ2-7 | NA
CASSQDRRTQYF | TGTGCCAGCAGCCAAGATCGCCGGACCCAGTACTTC | TRBV14 | NA | TRBJ2-5 | few
CASSLRGGYEQYF | TGCGCCAGCAGCTTAAGGGGGGGTTACGAGCAGTACTTC | TRBV5-1 | NA | TRBJ2-7 | NA
CASSFTGELFF | TGTGCCAGCAGCTTCACCGGGGAGCTGTTTTTT | TRBV6-1 | NA | TRBJ2-2 | NA
CASSIGGGGNQPQHF | TGTGCCAGTAGTATAGGGGGCGGCGGCAATCAGCCCCAGCATTTT | TRBV19 | NA | TRBJ1-5 | NA
CASSPPGGRGGEQYF | TGTGCCAGCAGTCCCCCCGGCGGGAGAGGAGGCGAGCAGTACTTC | TRBV6-5 | TRBD2 | TRBJ2-7 | once
CASSSSGTGSNQPQHF | TGTGCCAGCAGCTCCTCCGGGACAGGGAGCAATCAGCCCCAGCATTTT | TRBV7-9 | TRBD1 | TRBJ1-5 | NA
CAWSKETQYF | TGTGCCTGGAGTAAAGAGACCCAGTACTTC | TRBV30 | NA | TRBJ2-5 | NA
CASSRREGDLAKNIQYF | TGTGCCAGCAGCCGGCGGGAGGGGGACTTAGCCAAAAACATTCAGTACTTC | TRBV7-9 | TRBD2 | TRBJ2-4 | NA
CASSISGGPSDTQYF | TGTGCCAGTAGTATTTCGGGAGGGCCGTCAGATACGCAGTATTTT | TRBV19 | TRBD2 | TRBJ2-3 | NA
CASHMQGRFPDTQYF | TGTGCCAGCCATATGCAGGGCAGATTTCCAGATACGCAGTATTTT | TRBV28 | NA | TRBJ2-3 | once
CASSLGTSGSRETQYF | TGCGCCAGCAGCTTAGGGACTAGCGGGAGCCGCGAGACCCAGTACTTC | TRBV5-1 | TRBD2 | TRBJ2-5 | NA
CASSYAGSNQPQHF | TGTGCCAGCAGTTACGCGGGAAGCAATCAGCCCCAGCATTTT | TRBV6-5 | NA | TRBJ1-5 | NA
CASSEYGTGGTEAFF | TGTGCCAGCAGTGAATATGGGACAGGAGGCACTGAAGCTTTCTTT | TRBV25-1 | TRBD1 | TRBJ1-1 | NA
CASSPGDRFNQPQHF | TGTGCCAGCAGTCCCGGGGACAGGTTCAATCAGCCCCAGCATTTT | TRBV6-5 | TRBD1 | TRBJ1-5 | NA
CASSPRDRAREQYF | TGTGCCAGCAGTCCGCGAGACAGGGCACGCGAGCAGTACTTC | TRBV6-1 | TRBD1 | TRBJ2-7 | NA
CASSPINTPGQFNTQETQYF | TGTGCCAGCAGCCCTATAAATACTCCGGGACAGTTCAACACGCAAGAGACCCAGTACTTC | TRBV7-8 | TRBD1 | TRBJ2-5 | NA
CSARRETQYF | TGCAGTGCTAGGAGGGAGACCCAGTACTTC | TRBV20-1 | NA | TRBJ2-5 | NA
CASSASGTGKLRGETQYF | TGTGCCAGCAGCGCATCCGGGACAGGCAAATTGCGAGGAGAGACCCAGTACTTC | TRBV5-4 | TRBD1 | TRBJ2-5 | NA
CASNQREGLAGEQYF | TGTGCCAGCAATCAACGGGAGGGCCTGGCGGGGGAGCAGTACTTC | TRBV6-6 | TRBD2 | TRBJ2-7 | NA
CASSGVAGDTNIQYF | TGTGCCAGCAGTGGGGTGGCAGGGGACACAAACATTCAGTACTTC | TRBV2 | NA | TRBJ2-4 | NA
CASSRVSGGYEQYF | TGTGCCAGCAGCCGGGTGAGCGGGGGTTACGAGCAGTACTTC | TRBV5-6 | TRBD2 | TRBJ2-7 | NA
CASSPQQGGGQPQHF | TGTGCCAGCTCACCGCAACAGGGTGGGGGTCAGCCCCAGCATTTT | TRBV18 | NA | TRBJ1-5 | few
CASSDRADEQYF | TGTGCCAGTTCGGACAGGGCTGACGAGCAGTACTTC | TRBV19 | TRBD1 | TRBJ2-7 | NA
CAGRGGAGGTEAFF | TGTGCCGGCCGGGGGGGGGCCGGCGGCACTGAAGCTTTCTTT | TRBV19 | NA | TRBJ1-1 | NA
CASSLGGGSNQPQHF | TGTGCCAGCAGCTTGGGCGGGGGAAGCAATCAGCCCCAGCATTTT | TRBV5-6 | NA | TRBJ1-5 | NA
CASLGHQDYGYTF | TGTGCCAGCTTAGGACACCAGGACTATGGCTACACCTTC | TRBV6-5 | NA | TRBJ1-2 | once